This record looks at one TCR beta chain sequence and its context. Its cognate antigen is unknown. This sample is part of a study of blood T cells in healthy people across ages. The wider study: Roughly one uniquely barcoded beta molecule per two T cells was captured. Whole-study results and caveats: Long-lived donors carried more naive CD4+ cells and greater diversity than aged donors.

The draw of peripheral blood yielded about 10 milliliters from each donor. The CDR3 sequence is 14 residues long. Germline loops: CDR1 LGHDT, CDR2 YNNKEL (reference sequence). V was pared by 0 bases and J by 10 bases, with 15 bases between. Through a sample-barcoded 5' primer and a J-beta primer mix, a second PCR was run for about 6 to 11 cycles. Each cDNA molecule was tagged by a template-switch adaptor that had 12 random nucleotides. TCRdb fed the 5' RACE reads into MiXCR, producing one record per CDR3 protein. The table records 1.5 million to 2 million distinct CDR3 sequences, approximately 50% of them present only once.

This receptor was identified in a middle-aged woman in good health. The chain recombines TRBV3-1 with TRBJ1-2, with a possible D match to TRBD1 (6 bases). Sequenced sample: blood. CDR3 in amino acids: CASSQEAGARNYTF. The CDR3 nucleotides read TGTGCCAGCAGCCAAGAGGCGGGGGCGAGGAACTACACCTTC.